Listed below are T cell receptor beta chains from one sample, sequenced in a study of cytomegalovirus exposure and HLA in healthy donors. Clones were read by immunoSEQ multiplex PCR, and TCRdb kept only the in-frame ones, dropping some. The sample contains about 130,000 clones, about 83% of which appear only once. Sequences were obtained from PBMCs. The receptors shown here come from a woman aged 35 to 49 in good health and CMV-seropositive. The CDR3 runs from the conserved cysteine through the conserved F or W. Each record gives: D gene, J gene, clone size, V gene, CDR3 protein, CDR3 DNA. D genes are given only for firm matches. The size field is filled for only some rows; it gives once, few, many or a size class.

TRBD1 | TRBJ1-4 | NA | TRBV5-1 | CASSSTGGWNEKLFF | TGCGCCAGCAGCTCTACAGGGGGATGGAATGAAAAACTGTTTTTT
NA | TRBJ1-5 | NA | TRBV28 | CAGQSGDSNQPQHF | TGTGCCGGACAGTCCGGGGATAGCAATCAGCCCCAGCATTTT
NA | TRBJ1-2 | NA | TRBV2 | CASIPRVGGFNYGYTF | TGTGCCAGCATCCCACGGGTCGGCGGGTTTAACTATGGCTACACCTTC
TRBD2 | TRBJ2-7 | few | TRBV5-1 | CASSRGLAEYEQYF | TGCGCCAGCAGCAGGGGACTAGCGGAGTACGAGCAGTACTTC
NA | TRBJ2-3 | NA | TRBV28 | CASSSLADLTSTDTQYF | TGTGCCAGCAGTTCCTTAGCGGATCTAACTAGCACAGATACGCAGTATTTT
NA | TRBJ1-1 | NA | TRBV5-1 | CASSLGQAHTEAFF | TGCGCCAGCAGCTTGGGGCAGGCTCACACTGAAGCTTTCTTT
NA | TRBJ2-2 | NA | TRBV27 | CASTLSTGELFF | TGTGCCAGCACCCTCAGCACCGGGGAGCTGTTTTTT
NA | TRBJ2-1 | few | TRBV5-6 | CASGEDRNEQFF | TGTGCCAGCGGGGAGGACCGTAATGAGCAGTTCTTC
NA | TRBJ1-2 | NA | TRBV30 | CAWEPQVNYGYTF | TGTGCCTGGGAACCACAGGTTAACTATGGCTACACCTTC
TRBD1 | TRBJ2-5 | NA | TRBV2 | CASSYSGTGPQETQYF | TGTGCCAGCAGTTATTCCGGGACAGGCCCCCAAGAGACCCAGTACTTC
NA | TRBJ2-7 | NA | TRBV11-2 | CASSPAVAGPYEQYF | TGTGCCAGCAGCCCGGCCGTGGCAGGTCCCTACGAGCAGTACTTC
NA | TRBJ2-2 | NA | TRBV7-2 | CASSKKTGNTGELFF | TGTGCCAGCAGCAAGAAGACAGGGAACACCGGGGAGCTGTTTTTT
NA | TRBJ1-1 | NA | TRBV10-3 | CAISESPVRNTEAFF | TGTGCCATCAGTGAAAGTCCAGTAAGGAACACTGAAGCTTTCTTT
TRBD2 | TRBJ2-2 | NA | TRBV6-4 | CASSELAGNTGELFF | TGTGCCAGCAGTGAACTAGCGGGAAACACCGGGGAGCTGTTTTTT
TRBD1 | TRBJ2-7 | NA | TRBV28 | CASSRTGKVYEQYF | TGTGCCAGCAGTCGGACAGGGAAAGTCTACGAGCAGTACTTC
NA | TRBJ1-6 | NA | TRBV6-1 | CASRENSPLHF | TGTGCCAGCAGGGAGAATTCACCCCTCCACTTT
TRBD2 | TRBJ2-1 | NA | TRBV29-1 | CSAAGLVVNEQFF | TGCAGCGCCGCGGGACTAGTGGTGAATGAGCAGTTCTTC
TRBD1 | TRBJ1-5 | NA | TRBV5-6 | CASSVGTGNSNQPQHF | TGTGCCAGCAGCGTCGGGACAGGCAATAGCAATCAGCCCCAGCATTTT
TRBD2 | TRBJ2-1 | NA | TRBV5-1 | CASSNLTSAPYNEQFF | TGCGCCAGCAGCAACCTGACTAGCGCGCCCTACAATGAGCAGTTCTTC
TRBD1 | TRBJ1-2 | NA | TRBV27 | CASSSRQGYGYTF | TGTGCCAGCAGTTCTAGACAGGGCTATGGCTACACCTTC
TRBD1 | TRBJ1-6 | NA | TRBV30 | CAWKGQGSSPLHF | TGTGCCTGGAAGGGACAGGGAAGTTCACCCCTCCACTTT
NA | TRBJ1-5 | NA | TRBV6-1 | CASRTTRDSNQPQHF | TGTGCCAGCAGGACTACACGGGATAGCAATCAGCCCCAGCATTTT
TRBD2 | TRBJ2-7 | NA | TRBV7-9 | CASSRSGRAYEQYF | TGTGCCAGCAGCCGGAGCGGGAGGGCCTACGAGCAGTACTTC
NA | TRBJ2-7 | once | TRBV15 | CATSKRESSYEQYF | TGTGCCACCAGTAAGAGGGAGAGCTCCTACGAGCAGTACTTC
NA | TRBJ2-3 | NA | TRBV28 | CASSWSGVSTDTQYF | TGTGCCAGCAGTTGGTCGGGAGTTAGCACAGATACGCAGTATTTT
NA | TRBJ2-1 | NA | TRBV10-3 | CAISDEDYPYNEQFF | TGTGCCATCAGTGACGAAGACTATCCCTACAATGAGCAGTTCTTC
NA | TRBJ2-2 | NA | TRBV27 | CASGLKRAGELFF | TGTGCCAGCGGACTAAAGAGGGCCGGGGAGCTGTTTTTT
NA | TRBJ1-2 | NA | TRBV6-1 | CASSGSLARYYGYTF | TGTGCCAGCAGTGGGAGCCTAGCAAGGTACTATGGCTACACCTTC
NA | TRBJ1-2 | NA | TRBV4-1 | CASRSLTRGRDYGYTF | TGCGCCAGCAGATCACTGACCAGGGGTCGCGACTATGGCTACACCTTC
NA | TRBJ2-1 | NA | TRBV7-2 | CASSHTSSYNEQFF | TGTGCCAGCAGCCATACTAGCTCCTACAATGAGCAGTTCTTC
NA | TRBJ1-4 | NA | TRBV2 | CASMGRNEKLFF | TGTGCCAGCATGGGGCGAAATGAAAAACTGTTTTTT
TRBD2 | TRBJ2-3 | NA | TRBV18 | CASSPLPGIAGGHDTDTQYF | TGTGCCAGCTCACCACTCCCGGGGATAGCGGGAGGGCACGACACAGATACGCAGTATTTT
NA | TRBJ2-1 | NA | TRBV6-1 | CASSDSWRLYEQFF | TGTGCCAGCAGTGACTCTTGGCGGTTGTATGAGCAGTTCTTC
NA | TRBJ2-1 | NA | TRBV29-1 | CSVEGQGPLFSPFF | TGCAGCGTTGAAGGCCAGGGGCCCCTTTTTAGTCCGTTCTTC
NA | TRBJ2-7 | NA | TRBV23-1 | CASRPMAHPDSYEQYF | TGCGCCAGCAGACCGATGGCCCATCCCGACTCCTACGAGCAGTACTTC
NA | TRBJ1-2 | NA | TRBV7-7 | CASSGGNGYTF | TGTGCTAGCAGCGGAGGGAATGGCTACACCTTC
NA | TRBJ2-2 | NA | TRBV7-2 | CASSHTLPAGELFF | TGTGCCAGCAGCCATACTCTCCCGGCCGGGGAGCTGTTTTTT
TRBD1 | TRBJ1-4 | large | TRBV6-1 | CASSESAGGPENLFF | TGTGCCAGCAGTGAATCGGCAGGGGGACCAGAAAACCTGTTTTTT
NA | TRBJ1-1 | NA | TRBV7-9 | CASSTRGGPGMNTEAFF | TGTGCCAGCAGCACAAGAGGGGGTCCTGGCATGAACACTGAAGCTTTCTTT
TRBD2 | TRBJ2-7 | NA | TRBV11-2 | CATKSWRESEQYF | TGTGCCACCAAATCGTGGCGGGAGAGCGAGCAGTACTTC
NA | TRBJ1-4 | NA | TRBV7-2 | CASSLGARNRLEKLFF | TGTGCCAGCAGCTTAGGGGCACGAAACCGCCTTGAAAAACTGTTTTTT
TRBD2 | TRBJ2-1 | NA | TRBV5-1 | CASSLEVAGDNEQFF | TGCGCCAGCAGCTTGGAGGTAGCGGGGGACAATGAGCAGTTCTTC
NA | TRBJ2-7 | NA | TRBV9 | CASSPRSGGGNSYEQYF | TGTGCCAGCAGCCCCAGGTCCGGGGGAGGAAACTCCTACGAGCAGTACTTC
NA | TRBJ2-1 | NA | TRBV30 | CAWSVGVPRGYNEQFF | TGTGCCTGGAGTGTAGGCGTCCCTCGGGGGTACAATGAGCAGTTCTTC
NA | TRBJ2-7 | NA | TRBV11-3 | CASSLESTNREGYEQYF | TGTGCCAGCAGCTTAGAATCGACCAACAGGGAGGGCTACGAGCAGTACTTC
NA | TRBJ2-2 | NA | TRBV13 | CASSLRSGLRELFF | TGTGCCAGCAGCTTAAGGAGCGGCCTGAGGGAGCTGTTTTTT
TRBD2 | TRBJ2-1 | NA | TRBV9 | CASSTGLAGSNEQFF | TGTGCCAGCAGCACTGGACTAGCGGGGAGTAATGAGCAGTTCTTC
NA | TRBJ1-4 | NA | TRBV7-9 | CASSLDPREKLFF | TGTGCCAGCAGCTTAGATCCGAGGGAAAAACTGTTTTTT
NA | TRBJ2-6 | NA | TRBV28 | CASRGRAAGTHSSGANVLTF | TGTGCCAGCAGGGGGCGAGCGGCCGGGACACACAGCTCTGGGGCCAACGTCCTGACTTTC
NA | TRBJ2-7 | NA | TRBV28 | CASSFMGGEQYF | TGTGCCAGCAGTTTCATGGGGGGCGAGCAGTACTTC
TRBD1 | TRBJ1-1 | NA | TRBV10-3 | CAINRGMNTEAFF | TGTGCCATTAACAGGGGGATGAACACTGAAGCTTTCTTT
TRBD2 | TRBJ2-1 | NA | TRBV9 | CASSPGGARDLREQFF | TGTGCCAGCAGCCCCGGGGGGGCCCGGGACCTACGGGAGCAGTTCTTC
NA | TRBJ2-1 | NA | TRBV29-1 | CSERWPNNEQFF | TGCAGCGAAAGATGGCCGAACAATGAGCAGTTCTTC
NA | TRBJ2-2 | NA | TRBV13 | CASSLGGARSTGELFF | TGTGCCAGCAGCTTAGGGGGGGCTCGAAGCACCGGGGAGCTGTTTTTT
TRBD1 | TRBJ2-5 | NA | TRBV30 | CAWSGGRGLEQYF | TGTGCCTGGAGTGGAGGAAGGGGGCTAGAGCAGTACTTC
TRBD2 | TRBJ2-5 | NA | TRBV4-3 | CASSQGTSGRVTQYF | TGCGCCAGCAGCCAAGGAACTAGCGGGAGAGTAACCCAGTACTTC
NA | TRBJ2-7 | NA | TRBV6-6 | CASSPLGDLGEQYF | TGTGCCAGCAGTCCACTCGGGGATCTCGGCGAGCAGTACTTC
NA | TRBJ2-5 | NA | TRBV19 | CASSIRTESETQYF | TGTGCCAGTAGTATTCGGACAGAAAGCGAGACCCAGTACTTC
NA | TRBJ2-1 | few | TRBV28 | CASGENGVYNEQFF | TGTGCCAGCGGGGAGAACGGAGTCTACAATGAGCAGTTCTTC
TRBD1 | TRBJ2-7 | NA | TRBV7-8 | CASSLPTGGSYEQYF | TGTGCCAGCAGCTTGCCGACAGGGGGTTCCTACGAGCAGTACTTC